This is a list of T cell receptor beta chains from one sample in a study of cytomegalovirus exposure and HLA in healthy donors. Clones were sequenced by immunoSEQ multiplex PCR, and TCRdb holds only the in-frame ones, with some missing. The sample comprises roughly 78,000 clones, roughly 60% of which are singletons, and more than 5% rests with the top ten. What was sequenced was PBMCs. The receptors derive from a young man in good health and CMV-seropositive. Both conserved end residues are part of each CDR3. The D gene is left open where the match is weak. The size of a clone is reported for some rows only, either as once, few or many, or as a class for expanded clones.

CASRTAGDRLANTF,TGTGCCAGTAGGACCGCTGGGGACAGGCTGGCTAACACCTTC,TRBD1,TRBJ1-2,NA,TRBV19
CASSDREGTEAFF,TGTGCCAGCAGTGACAGGGAGGGGACTGAAGCTTTCTTT,NA,TRBJ1-1,NA,TRBV6-4
CACKVGSGETQYF,TGTGCCTGCAAAGTCGGGTCTGGGGAGACCCAGTACTTC,NA,TRBJ2-5,NA,TRBV5-5
CASSSTGTGDGYTF,TGCGCCAGCAGCTCAACCGGGACAGGGGATGGCTACACCTTC,TRBD1,TRBJ1-2,few,TRBV5-1
CASSFSSGRAEYEQYF,TGTGCCAGTAGTTTCTCTAGCGGGAGGGCCGAATACGAGCAGTACTTC,TRBD2,TRBJ2-7,NA,TRBV19
CASRLSGGYTDTQYF,TGTGCCAGCAGGCTTAGCGGGGGGTACACAGATACGCAGTATTTT,TRBD2,TRBJ2-3,few,TRBV28
CASSPLSSADTQYF,TGTGCCAGCAGCCCTCTGTCAAGCGCAGATACGCAGTATTTT,NA,TRBJ2-3,NA,TRBV13
CASSQDRGELYGYTF,TGCGCCAGCAGCCAAGATCGGGGGGAACTCTATGGCTACACCTTC,NA,TRBJ1-2,few,TRBV4-3
CASSLGVSTDTQYF,TGTGCCAGCAGCTTGGGAGTAAGCACAGATACGCAGTATTTT,NA,TRBJ2-3,few,TRBV11-2
CASRLGRRTDTQYF,TGTGCCAGCAGACTCGGGAGGCGCACAGATACGCAGTATTTT,TRBD2,TRBJ2-3,few,TRBV27
CASSPIRTGGSYGYTF,TGTGCCAGCAGCCCTATACGGACAGGGGGTTCCTATGGCTACACCTTC,TRBD1,TRBJ1-2,few,TRBV28
CASSFTGPYNSPLHF,TGTGCCAGCAGTTTTACAGGGCCCTATAATTCACCCCTCCACTTT,NA,TRBJ1-6,NA,TRBV27
CASSLDVVASGNTIYF,TGCGCCAGCAGCTTGGACGTAGTAGCCTCTGGAAACACCATATATTTT,NA,TRBJ1-3,NA,TRBV5-1
CASRLGGRGETQYF,TGTGCCAGCAGGCTCGGAGGGCGCGGAGAGACCCAGTACTTC,NA,TRBJ2-5,NA,TRBV28
CASSEGFWASFSYEQYF,TGTGCCAGCAGTGAAGGGTTTTGGGCCTCGTTCTCCTACGAGCAGTACTTC,NA,TRBJ2-7,NA,TRBV6-1
CASSGGDNNEQFF,TGTGCCAGCAGTGGAGGGGATAACAATGAGCAGTTCTTC,NA,TRBJ2-1,NA,TRBV9
CASSILFRGAKNIQYF,TGTGCCAGTAGTATACTTTTCCGAGGAGCCAAAAACATTCAGTACTTC,NA,TRBJ2-4,NA,TRBV19
CATPGEGPSGELFF,TGTGCCACCCCCGGGGAGGGCCCAAGCGGGGAGCTGTTTTTT,TRBD2,TRBJ2-2,NA,TRBV11-3
CASSPLGTAFRGYTF,TGTGCCAGCAGTCCTCTCGGGACAGCATTTCGAGGCTACACCTTC,TRBD1,TRBJ1-2,NA,TRBV27
CASSLGGLAGGTGELFF,TGTGCCAGCAGCTTAGGAGGACTAGCGGGAGGTACCGGGGAGCTGTTTTTT,TRBD2,TRBJ2-2,few,TRBV7-2
CASSYRSPRFEETQYF,TGCGCCAGCAGTTACAGGAGCCCGAGATTCGAAGAGACCCAGTACTTC,NA,TRBJ2-5,few,TRBV5-1
CASLDRRAGELFF,TGTGCCAGTCTGGACAGGCGTGCCGGGGAGCTGTTTTTT,TRBD1,TRBJ2-2,NA,TRBV19
CSAAHQETQYF,TGCAGTGCCGCACATCAAGAGACCCAGTACTTC,NA,TRBJ2-5,NA,TRBV20-1
CASSLRDSPYEQYF,TGTGCCAGCAGTCTCCGGGACAGTCCCTACGAGCAGTACTTC,TRBD1,TRBJ2-7,NA,TRBV28
CASSGLAAGGFEQYF,TGTGCCAGCAGCGGCCTAGCGGCCGGGGGGTTCGAGCAGTACTTC,TRBD2,TRBJ2-7,NA,TRBV9
CASSVGDRGAYGYTF,TGTGCCAGCAGCGTGGGAGACAGGGGGGCGTATGGCTACACCTTC,TRBD1,TRBJ1-2,NA,TRBV9
CASSATYEQYF,TGTGCCAGCAGTGCAACCTACGAGCAGTACTTC,NA,TRBJ2-7,NA,TRBV2
CAWSVGQGDQPQHF,TGTGCCTGGAGTGTAGGACAGGGAGATCAGCCCCAGCATTTT,TRBD1,TRBJ1-5,NA,TRBV30
CASSGGTDPANEQFF,TGTGCCAGCAGTGGCGGGACAGACCCTGCAAATGAGCAGTTCTTC,NA,TRBJ2-1,NA,TRBV6-6
CASSEGDSSYEQYF,TGTGCCAGCAGTGAAGGGGACTCCTCCTACGAGCAGTACTTC,NA,TRBJ2-7,NA,TRBV6-1
CASSYSRLADAYEQYF,TGTGCCAGCAGTTATTCCAGACTAGCGGATGCCTACGAGCAGTACTTC,TRBD2,TRBJ2-7,NA,TRBV6-6
CASETPGGSYEQYF,TGTGCCAGCGAGACGCCCGGGGGCTCCTACGAGCAGTACTTC,NA,TRBJ2-7,NA,TRBV2
CASSEGLRTGELFF,TGTGCCAGCAGTGAGGGACTAAGAACCGGGGAGCTGTTTTTT,TRBD2,TRBJ2-2,NA,TRBV6-1
CASSPSSEAFF,TGTGCCAGCAGCCCGTCCTCTGAAGCTTTCTTT,NA,TRBJ1-1,NA,TRBV7-9
CASSQDWASSADTQYF,TGTGCCAGCAGCCAAGATTGGGCTAGCTCCGCAGATACGCAGTATTTT,NA,TRBJ2-3,NA,TRBV4-2
CASRLAGNTDTQYF,TGTGCCAGCAGGCTAGCGGGGAACACAGATACGCAGTATTTT,TRBD2,TRBJ2-3,NA,TRBV7-3
CASSLTQGEQYF,TGTGCCAGCAGCTTAACTCAGGGCGAGCAGTACTTC,NA,TRBJ2-7,NA,TRBV11-2